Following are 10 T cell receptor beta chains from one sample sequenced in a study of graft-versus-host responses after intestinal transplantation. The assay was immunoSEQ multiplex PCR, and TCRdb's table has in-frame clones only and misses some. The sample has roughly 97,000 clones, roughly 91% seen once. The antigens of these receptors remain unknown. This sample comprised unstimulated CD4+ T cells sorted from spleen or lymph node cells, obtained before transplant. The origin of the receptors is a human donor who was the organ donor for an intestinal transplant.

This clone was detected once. The DNA of the CDR3 is TGTGCCAGCAACCACAAGGGGGCCCGGGAAGGCTACACCTTC. It encodes CASNHKGAREGYTF. This sequence joins TRBV6-6 and TRBJ1-2; 7 bases line up with TRBD1. V shed 7 bases and J 8 bases; nucleotides not matched to a gene: 13. Germline V gene lookup returns CDR1 MNHNY and CDR2 SVGAGI (reference sequence). The CDR3 has 14 residues.

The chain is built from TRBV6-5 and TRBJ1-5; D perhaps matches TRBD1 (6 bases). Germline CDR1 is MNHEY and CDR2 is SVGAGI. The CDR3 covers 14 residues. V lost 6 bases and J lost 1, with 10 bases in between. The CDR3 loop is CASRQGSSNQPQHF. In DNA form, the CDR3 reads TGTGCCAGCAGACAGGGTTCGAGCAATCAGCCCCAGCATTTT.

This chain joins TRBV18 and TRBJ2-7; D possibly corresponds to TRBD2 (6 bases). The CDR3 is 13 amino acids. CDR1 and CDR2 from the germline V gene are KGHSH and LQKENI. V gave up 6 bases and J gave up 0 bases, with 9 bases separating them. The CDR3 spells CASSAGSSYEQYF. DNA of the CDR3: TGTGCCAGCTCCGCCGGGAGCTCCTACGAGCAGTACTTC.

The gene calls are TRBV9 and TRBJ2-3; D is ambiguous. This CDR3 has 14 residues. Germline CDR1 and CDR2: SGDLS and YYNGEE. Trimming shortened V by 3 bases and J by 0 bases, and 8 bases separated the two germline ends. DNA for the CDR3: TGTGCCAGCAGCGACGGAGCTAGCACAGATACGCAGTATTTT. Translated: CASSDGASTDTQYF.

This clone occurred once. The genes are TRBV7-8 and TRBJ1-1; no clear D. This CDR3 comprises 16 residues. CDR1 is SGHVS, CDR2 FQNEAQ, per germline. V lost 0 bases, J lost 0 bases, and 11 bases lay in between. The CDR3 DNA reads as TGTGCCAGCAGCTTAGCCCCGACATCGATGAACACTGAAGCTTTCTTT. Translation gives CASSLAPTSMNTEAFF.

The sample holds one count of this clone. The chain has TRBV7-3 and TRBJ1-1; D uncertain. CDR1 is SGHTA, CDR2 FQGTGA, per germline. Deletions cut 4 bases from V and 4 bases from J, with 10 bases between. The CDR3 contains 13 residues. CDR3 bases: TGTGCCAGCAGCTCCCTTTCGCGCACTGAAGCTTTCTTT. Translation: CASSSLSRTEAFF.

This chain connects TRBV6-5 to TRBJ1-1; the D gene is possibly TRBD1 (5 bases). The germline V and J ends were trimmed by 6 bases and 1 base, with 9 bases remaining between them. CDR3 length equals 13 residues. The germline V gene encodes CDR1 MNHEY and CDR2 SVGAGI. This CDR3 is CASRAQGNTEAFF. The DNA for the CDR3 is TGTGCCAGCAGAGCTCAGGGGAACACTGAAGCTTTCTTT.

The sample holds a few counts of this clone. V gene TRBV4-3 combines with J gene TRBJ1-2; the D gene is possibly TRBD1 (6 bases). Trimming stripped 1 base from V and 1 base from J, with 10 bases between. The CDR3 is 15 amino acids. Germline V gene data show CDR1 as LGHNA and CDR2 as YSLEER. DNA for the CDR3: TGCGCCAGCAGCCAAGGACAGGAGCTTAACTATGGCTACACCTTC. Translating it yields CASSQGQELNYGYTF.

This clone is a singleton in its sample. This CDR3 reads CASSLVAVSYNEQFF. The CDR3 DNA follows: TGCGCCAGCAGCTTGGTTGCGGTCTCCTACAATGAGCAGTTCTTC. The genes are TRBV5-1 and TRBJ2-1; D is undetermined. The V end was cut by 0 bases, the J end by 0 bases, with 7 bases between. This CDR3 has 15 amino acids. Germline CDR1 is SGHRS and CDR2 is YFSETQ.

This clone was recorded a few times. The CDR3 sequence is CASSLEFRGNQPQHF. CDR3 bases: TGTGCCAGCAGCTTAGAGTTCCGGGGGAATCAGCCCCAGCATTTT. The chain combines TRBV7-2 with TRBJ1-5; the D gene is possibly TRBD1 (5 bases). Looked up from germline, CDR1 is SGHTA and CDR2 is FQGNSA. The length of the CDR3 is 15 residues. The V and J ends lost 1 base and 4 bases respectively, with 11 bases between them.